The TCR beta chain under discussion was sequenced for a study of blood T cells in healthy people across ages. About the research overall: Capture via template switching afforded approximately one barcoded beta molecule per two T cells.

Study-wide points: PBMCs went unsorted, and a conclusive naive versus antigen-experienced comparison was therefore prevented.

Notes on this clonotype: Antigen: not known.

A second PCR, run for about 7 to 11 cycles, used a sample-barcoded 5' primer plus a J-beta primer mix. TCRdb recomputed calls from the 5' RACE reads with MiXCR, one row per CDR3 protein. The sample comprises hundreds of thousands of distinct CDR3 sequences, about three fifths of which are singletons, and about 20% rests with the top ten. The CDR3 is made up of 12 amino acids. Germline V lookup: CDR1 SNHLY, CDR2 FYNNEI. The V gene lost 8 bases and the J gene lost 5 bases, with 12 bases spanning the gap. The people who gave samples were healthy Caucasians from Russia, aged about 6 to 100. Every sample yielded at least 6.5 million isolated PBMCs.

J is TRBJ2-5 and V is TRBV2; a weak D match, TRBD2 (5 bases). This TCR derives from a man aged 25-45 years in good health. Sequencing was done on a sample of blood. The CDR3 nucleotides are TGTGCCAGCGCTTGGGAGTGGGAGACCCAGTACTTC. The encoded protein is CASAWEWETQYF.